The clone carrying this TCR beta chain was counted only a few times. The antigen remains undetermined. Sequenced patients had shown CD8+CD57+ cell expansion by flow cytometry. The sample belongs to a study of CD8+CD57+ T cells in acquired aplastic anemia. Study background: The DNA of sorted CD4+ and CD8+ cells averaged 3.2 ug.

Study-level points and caveats: In common between the patients and the controls were some 29 CD8+ CDR3 sequences.

It was genomic DNA that served as the template for profiling TCR beta VDJ and CDR3. Using its own MiXCR run on the reads, TCRdb lists one record per CDR3 protein. The sample lists 75,000 to 80,000 distinct CDR3 sequences, approximately 70% occurring once. The germline V gene has CDR1 DFQATT and CDR2 SNEGSKA (reference sequence). Between the trimmed V and J ends, which lost 1 base and 9 bases, there was a span of 8 bases. The CDR3 consists of 11 residues. The chain recombines TRBV20-1 with TRBJ2-3; D gene uncertain. Sequenced input: sorted CD4+, CD8+, or CD8+CD57+ T cells (not recorded which) from PBMCs. This sequence was found in a human donor with aplastic anemia. CDR3 sequence (DNA): TGCAGTGCTAGAGGGGGTGGGACGCAGTATTTT. Its protein product is CSARGGGTQYF.